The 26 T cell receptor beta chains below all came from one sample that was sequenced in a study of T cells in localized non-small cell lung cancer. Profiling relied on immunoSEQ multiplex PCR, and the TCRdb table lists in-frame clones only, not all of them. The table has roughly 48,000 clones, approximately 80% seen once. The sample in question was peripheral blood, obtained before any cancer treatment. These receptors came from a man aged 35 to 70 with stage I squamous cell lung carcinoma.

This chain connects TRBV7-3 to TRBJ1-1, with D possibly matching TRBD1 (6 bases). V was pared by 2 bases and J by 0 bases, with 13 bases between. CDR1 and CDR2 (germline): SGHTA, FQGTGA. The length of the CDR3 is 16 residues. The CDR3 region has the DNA TGTGCCAGCAGCTTAGGGGGGGCACAGATGAACACTGAAGCTTTCTTT. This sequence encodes CASSLGGAQMNTEAFF.

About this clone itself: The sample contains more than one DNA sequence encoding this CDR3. The CDR3 DNA is TGTGCCGGCCGGGGTCCGAGTTGGGGGGAGCAGTACTTC. This sequence encodes CAGRGPSWGEQYF. The rearrangement links TRBV2 to TRBJ2-7; D could derive from TRBD1 or TRBD2 (5 bases each). The CDR3 length is 13 residues. The germline gives CDR1 SNHLY, CDR2 FYNNEI. The V gene lost 11 bases and the J gene lost 7 bases, with 21 bases spanning the gap.

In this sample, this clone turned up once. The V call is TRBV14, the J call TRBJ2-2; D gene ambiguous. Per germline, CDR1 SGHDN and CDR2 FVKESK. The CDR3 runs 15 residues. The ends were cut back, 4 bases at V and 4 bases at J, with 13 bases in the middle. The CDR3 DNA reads TGTGCCAGCAGCCTAGTCAGCGTGGGCACCGGGGAGCTGTTTTTT. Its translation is CASSLVSVGTGELFF.

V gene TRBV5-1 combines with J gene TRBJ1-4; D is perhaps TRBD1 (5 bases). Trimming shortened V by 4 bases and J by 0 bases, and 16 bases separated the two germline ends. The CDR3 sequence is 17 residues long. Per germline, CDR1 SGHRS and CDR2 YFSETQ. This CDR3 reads CASSTRPVTATNEKLFF. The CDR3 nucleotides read TGCGCCAGCAGCACCCGGCCAGTGACAGCAACTAATGAAAAACTGTTTTTT.

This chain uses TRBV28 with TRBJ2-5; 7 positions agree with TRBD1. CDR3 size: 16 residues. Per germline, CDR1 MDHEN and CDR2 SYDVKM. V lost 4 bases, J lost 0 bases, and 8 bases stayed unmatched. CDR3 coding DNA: TGTGCCAGCAGTTCATCCGGGACAGCCAACCAAGAGACCCAGTACTTC. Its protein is CASSSSGTANQETQYF.

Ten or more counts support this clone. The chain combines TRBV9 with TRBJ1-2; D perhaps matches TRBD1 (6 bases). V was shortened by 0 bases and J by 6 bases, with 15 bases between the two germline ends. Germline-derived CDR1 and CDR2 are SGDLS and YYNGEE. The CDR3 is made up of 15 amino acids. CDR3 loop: CASSVVPGAGDGYTF. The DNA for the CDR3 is TGTGCCAGCAGCGTAGTTCCGGGGGCCGGGGATGGCTACACCTTC.

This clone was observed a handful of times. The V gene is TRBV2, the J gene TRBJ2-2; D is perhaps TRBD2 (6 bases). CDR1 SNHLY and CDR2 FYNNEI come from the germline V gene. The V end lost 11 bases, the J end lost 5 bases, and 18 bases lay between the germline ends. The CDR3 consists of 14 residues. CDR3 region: CARQRAARTGELFF. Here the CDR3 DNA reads TGTGCCCGCCAGCGGGCGGCTCGGACCGGGGAGCTGTTTTTT.

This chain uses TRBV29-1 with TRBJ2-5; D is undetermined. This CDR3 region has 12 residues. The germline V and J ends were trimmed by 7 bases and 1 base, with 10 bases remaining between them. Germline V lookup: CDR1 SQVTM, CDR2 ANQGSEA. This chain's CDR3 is CSALPPQETQYF. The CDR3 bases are TGCAGCGCCCTCCCACCCCAAGAGACCCAGTACTTC.

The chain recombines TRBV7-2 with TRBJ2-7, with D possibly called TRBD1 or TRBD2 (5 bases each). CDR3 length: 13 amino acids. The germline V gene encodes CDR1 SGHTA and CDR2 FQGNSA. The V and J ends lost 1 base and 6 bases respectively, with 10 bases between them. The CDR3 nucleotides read TGTGCCAGCAGCTTAGACCCGGGACGCGAGCAGTACTTC. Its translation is CASSLDPGREQYF.

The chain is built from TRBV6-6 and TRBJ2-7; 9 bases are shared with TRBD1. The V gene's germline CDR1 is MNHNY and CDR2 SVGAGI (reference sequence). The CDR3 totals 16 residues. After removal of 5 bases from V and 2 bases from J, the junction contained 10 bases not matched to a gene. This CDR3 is CASSTAGTGSPYEQYF. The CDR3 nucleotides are TGTGCCAGCAGTACCGCTGGGACAGGGTCCCCCTACGAGCAGTACTTC.

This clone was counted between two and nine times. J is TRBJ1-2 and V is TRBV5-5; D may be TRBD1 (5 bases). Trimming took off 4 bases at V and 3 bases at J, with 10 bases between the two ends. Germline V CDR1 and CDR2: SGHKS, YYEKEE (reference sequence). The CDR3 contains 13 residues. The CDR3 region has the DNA TGTGCCAGCAGCGCAGTCAGGGACTATGGCTACACCTTC. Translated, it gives CASSAVRDYGYTF. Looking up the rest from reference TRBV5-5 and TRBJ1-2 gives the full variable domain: DAGVTQSPTHLIKTRGQQVTLRCSPISGHKSVSWYQQVLGQGPQFIFQYYEKEERGRGNFPDRFSARQFPNYSSELNVNALLLGDSALYLCASSAVRDYGYTFGSGTRLTVV.

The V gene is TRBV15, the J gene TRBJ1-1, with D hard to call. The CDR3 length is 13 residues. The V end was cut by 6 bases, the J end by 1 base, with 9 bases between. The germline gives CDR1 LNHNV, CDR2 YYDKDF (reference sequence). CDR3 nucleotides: TGTGCCACCAGGGTCTCGGGGAACACTGAAGCTTTCTTT. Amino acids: CATRVSGNTEAFF. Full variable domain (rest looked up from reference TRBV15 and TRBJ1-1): DAMVIQNPRYQVTQFGKPVTLSCSQTLNHNVMYWYQQKSSQAPKLLFHYYDKDFNNEADTPDNFQSRRPNTSFCFLDIRSPGLGDTAMYLCATRVSGNTEAFFGQGTRLTVV.

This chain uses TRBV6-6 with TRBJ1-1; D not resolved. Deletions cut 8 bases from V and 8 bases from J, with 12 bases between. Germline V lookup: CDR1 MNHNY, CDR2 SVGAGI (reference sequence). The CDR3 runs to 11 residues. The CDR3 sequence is CASGPLLEAFF. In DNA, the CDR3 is TGTGCCAGCGGCCCCCTTTTAGAAGCTTTCTTT.

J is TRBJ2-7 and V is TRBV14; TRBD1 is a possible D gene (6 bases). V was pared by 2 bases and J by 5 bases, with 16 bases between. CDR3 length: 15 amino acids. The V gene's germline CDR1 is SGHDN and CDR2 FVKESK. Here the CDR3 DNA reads TGTGCCAGCAGCCAACGAGGACAGACGGCCGACGAGCAGTACTTC. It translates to CASSQRGQTADEQYF.

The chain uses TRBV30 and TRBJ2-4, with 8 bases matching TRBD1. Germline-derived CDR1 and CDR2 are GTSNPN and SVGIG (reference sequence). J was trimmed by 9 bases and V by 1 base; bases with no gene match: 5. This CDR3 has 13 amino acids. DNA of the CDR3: TGTGCCTGGAGTGGTGGACAGGGACCCATTCAGTACTTC. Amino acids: CAWSGGQGPIQYF.

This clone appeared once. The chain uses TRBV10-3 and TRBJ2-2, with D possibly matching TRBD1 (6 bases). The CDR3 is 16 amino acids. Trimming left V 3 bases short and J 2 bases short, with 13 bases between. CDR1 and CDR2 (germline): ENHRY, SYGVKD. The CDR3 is CAISDRGPLNTGELFF. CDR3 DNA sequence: TGTGCCATCAGTGACAGGGGCCCCCTCAACACCGGGGAGCTGTTTTTT.

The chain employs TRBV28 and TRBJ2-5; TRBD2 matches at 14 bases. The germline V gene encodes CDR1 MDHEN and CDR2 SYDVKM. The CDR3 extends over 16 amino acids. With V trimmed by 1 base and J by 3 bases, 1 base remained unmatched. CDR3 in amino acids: CASSLSGLAGEETQYF. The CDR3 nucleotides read TGTGCCAGCAGTTTATCGGGACTAGCGGGGGAAGAGACCCAGTACTTC.

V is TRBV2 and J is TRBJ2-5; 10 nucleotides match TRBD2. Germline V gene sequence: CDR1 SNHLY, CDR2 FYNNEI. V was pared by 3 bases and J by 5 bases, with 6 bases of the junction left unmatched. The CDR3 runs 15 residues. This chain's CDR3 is CASSDERGGWETQYF. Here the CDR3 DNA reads TGTGCCAGCAGTGATGAGCGGGGGGGCTGGGAGACCCAGTACTTC.

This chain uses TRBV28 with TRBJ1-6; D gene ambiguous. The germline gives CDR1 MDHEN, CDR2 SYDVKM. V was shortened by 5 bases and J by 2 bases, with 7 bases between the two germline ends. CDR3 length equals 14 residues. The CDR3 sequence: CASSQPAYNSPLHF. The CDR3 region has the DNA TGTGCCAGCAGTCAGCCAGCCTATAATTCACCCCTCCACTTT.

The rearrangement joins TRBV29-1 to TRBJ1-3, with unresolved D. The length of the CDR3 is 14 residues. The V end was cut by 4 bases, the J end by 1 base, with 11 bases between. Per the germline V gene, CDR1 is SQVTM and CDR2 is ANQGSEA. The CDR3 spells CSVVGGFSGNTIYF. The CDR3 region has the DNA TGCAGCGTTGTCGGTGGCTTTTCTGGAAACACCATATATTTT.

DNA of the CDR3: TGTGCCAGCAGCTTAAATTCAGTCAGGGGCGATGAGCAGTTCTTC. Its protein is CASSLNSVRGDEQFF. The chain carries TRBV7-3 and TRBJ2-1; TRBD1 might be the D (6 bases). V dropped 1 base and J dropped 8 bases, with 15 bases sitting between them. In germline, CDR1 is SGHTA, CDR2 FQGTGA. The CDR3 runs to 15 residues.

The CDR3 protein is CASLRGGTEAFF. CDR3 in DNA: TGTGCCAGCCTCCGGGGCGGCACTGAAGCTTTCTTT. The rearrangement links TRBV18 to TRBJ1-1; a weak D match, TRBD1 (5 bases). The CDR3 consists of 12 residues. CDR1 is KGHSH and CDR2 is LQKENI in the germline V gene. Trimming left V 8 bases short and J 4 bases short, with 11 bases between.

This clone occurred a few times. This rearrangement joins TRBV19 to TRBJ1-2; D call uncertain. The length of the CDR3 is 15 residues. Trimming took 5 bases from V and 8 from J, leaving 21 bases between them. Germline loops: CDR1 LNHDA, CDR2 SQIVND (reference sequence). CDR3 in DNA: TGTGCCAGTAGTCCCCCCCCGGGAGTCGGGCACGGCTACACCTTC. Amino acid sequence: CASSPPPGVGHGYTF.

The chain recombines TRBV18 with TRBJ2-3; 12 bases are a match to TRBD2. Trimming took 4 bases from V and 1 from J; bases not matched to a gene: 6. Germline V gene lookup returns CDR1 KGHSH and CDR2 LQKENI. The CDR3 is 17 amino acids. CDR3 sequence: CASSLRTSGDRTDTQYF. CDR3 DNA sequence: TGTGCCAGCTCACTCCGGACTAGCGGGGATCGCACAGATACGCAGTATTTT.

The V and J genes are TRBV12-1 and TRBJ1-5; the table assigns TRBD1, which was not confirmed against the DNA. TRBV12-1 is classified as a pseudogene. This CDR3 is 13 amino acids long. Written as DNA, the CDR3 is TGTGCCAGCAGGTGCACAGGGACCCAGCCCCAGCATTTT. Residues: CASRCTGTQPQHF.

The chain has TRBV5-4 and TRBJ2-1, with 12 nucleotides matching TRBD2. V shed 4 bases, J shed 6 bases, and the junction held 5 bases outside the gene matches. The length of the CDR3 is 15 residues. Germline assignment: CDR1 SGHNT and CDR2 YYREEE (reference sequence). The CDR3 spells CASSTLAGGPNEQFF. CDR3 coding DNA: TGTGCCAGCAGCACCCTAGCGGGGGGGCCCAATGAGCAGTTCTTC. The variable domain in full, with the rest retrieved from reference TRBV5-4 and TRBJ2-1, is ETGVTQSPTHLIKTRGQQVTLRCSSQSGHNTVSWYQQALGQGPQFIFQYYREEENGRGNFPPRFSGLQFPNYSSELNVNALELDDSALYLCASSTLAGGPNEQFFGPGTRLTVL.